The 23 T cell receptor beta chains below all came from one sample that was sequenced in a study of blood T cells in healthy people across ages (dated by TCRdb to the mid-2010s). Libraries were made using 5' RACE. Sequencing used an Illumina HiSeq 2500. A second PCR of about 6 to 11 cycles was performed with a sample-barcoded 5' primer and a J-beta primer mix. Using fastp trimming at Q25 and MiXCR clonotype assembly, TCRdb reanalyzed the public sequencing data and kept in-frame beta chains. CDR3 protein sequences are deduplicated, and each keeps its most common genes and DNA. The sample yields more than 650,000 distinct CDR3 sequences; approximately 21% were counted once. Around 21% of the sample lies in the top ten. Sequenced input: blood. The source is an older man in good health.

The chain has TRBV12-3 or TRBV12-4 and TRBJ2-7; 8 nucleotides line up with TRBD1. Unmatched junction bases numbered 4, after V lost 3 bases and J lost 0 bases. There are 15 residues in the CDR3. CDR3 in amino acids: CASSFQGASSYEQYF. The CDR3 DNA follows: TGTGCCAGCAGTTTTCAGGGGGCAAGCTCCTACGAGCAGTACTTC.

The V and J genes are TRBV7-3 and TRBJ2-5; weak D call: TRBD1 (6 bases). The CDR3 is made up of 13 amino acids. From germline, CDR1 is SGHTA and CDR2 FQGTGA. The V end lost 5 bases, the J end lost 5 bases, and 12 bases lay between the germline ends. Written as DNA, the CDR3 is TGTGCCAGCAGCGATCAGGGGCAGGAGACCCAGTACTTC. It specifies CASSDQGQETQYF.

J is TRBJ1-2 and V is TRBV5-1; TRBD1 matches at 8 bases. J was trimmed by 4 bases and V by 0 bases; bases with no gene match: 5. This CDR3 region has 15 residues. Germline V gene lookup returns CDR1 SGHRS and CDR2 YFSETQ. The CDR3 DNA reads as TGCGCCAGCAGCTTGGCCGGGACAGGAACCTATGGCTACACCTTC. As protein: CASSLAGTGTYGYTF.

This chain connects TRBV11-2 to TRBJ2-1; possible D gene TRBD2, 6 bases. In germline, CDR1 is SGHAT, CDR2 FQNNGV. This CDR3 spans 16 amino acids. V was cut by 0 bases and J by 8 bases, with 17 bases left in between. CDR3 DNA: TGTGCCAGCAGCTTAGATAGGGCAGCGGGCCTCTATGAGCAGTTCTTC. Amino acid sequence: CASSLDRAAGLYEQFF.

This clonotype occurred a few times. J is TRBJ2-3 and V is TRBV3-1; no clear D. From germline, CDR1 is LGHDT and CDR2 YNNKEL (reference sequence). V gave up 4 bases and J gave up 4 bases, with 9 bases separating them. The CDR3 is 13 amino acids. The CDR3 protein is CASSRIGADTQYF. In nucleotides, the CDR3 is TGTGCCAGCAGCCGTATTGGTGCAGATACGCAGTATTTT.

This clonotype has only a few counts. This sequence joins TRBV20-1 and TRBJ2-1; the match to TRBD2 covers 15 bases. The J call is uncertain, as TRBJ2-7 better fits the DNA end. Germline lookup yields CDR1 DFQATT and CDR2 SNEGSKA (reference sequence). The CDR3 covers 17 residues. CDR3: CSATTGLAGGALHEQYF. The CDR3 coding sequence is TGCAGTGCTACGACGGGACTAGCGGGGGGTGCCCTCCACGAGCAGTACTTC.

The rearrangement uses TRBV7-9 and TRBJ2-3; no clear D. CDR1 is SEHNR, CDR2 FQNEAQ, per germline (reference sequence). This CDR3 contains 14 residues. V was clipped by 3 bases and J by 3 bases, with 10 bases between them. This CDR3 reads CASSFTDGTDTQYF. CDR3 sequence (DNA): TGTGCCAGCAGCTTCACCGACGGTACAGATACGCAGTATTTT.

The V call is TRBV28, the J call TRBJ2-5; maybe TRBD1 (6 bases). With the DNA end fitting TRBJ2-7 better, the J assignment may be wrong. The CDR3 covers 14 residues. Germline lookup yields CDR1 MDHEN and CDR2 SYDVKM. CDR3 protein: CASTNTGFGYEQYF. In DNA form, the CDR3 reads TGTGCCAGCACCAATACAGGGTTCGGCTACGAGCAGTACTTC.

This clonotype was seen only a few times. The CDR3 coding sequence is TGTGCCAGCAGTTTCGGTAGCGGGACCAACACAGATACGCAGTATTTT. Protein sequence: CASSFGSGTNTDTQYF. This chain joins TRBV12-3 or TRBV12-4 and TRBJ2-3; 8 nucleotides line up with TRBD2. V dropped 3 bases and J dropped 2; count of bases not matched to a gene: 7. This CDR3 spans 16 amino acids.

The CDR3 loop reads CASSLNLAGGHQPQHF. As DNA, the CDR3 is TGTGCCAGCAGTTTAAACCTGGCAGGGGGCCATCAGCCCCAGCATTTT. V is TRBV12-3 or TRBV12-4 and J is TRBJ1-5; 8 nucleotides line up with TRBD1. The trim removed 2 bases at V and 5 bases at J, leaving 8 bases unmatched. The CDR3 has 16 residues.

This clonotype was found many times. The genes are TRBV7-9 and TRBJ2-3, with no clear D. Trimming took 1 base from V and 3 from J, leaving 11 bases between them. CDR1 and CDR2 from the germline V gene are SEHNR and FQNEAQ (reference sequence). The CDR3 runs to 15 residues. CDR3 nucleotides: TGTGCCAGCAGCTTAGTAGGTAGTCGGACAGATACGCAGTATTTT. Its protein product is CASSLVGSRTDTQYF.

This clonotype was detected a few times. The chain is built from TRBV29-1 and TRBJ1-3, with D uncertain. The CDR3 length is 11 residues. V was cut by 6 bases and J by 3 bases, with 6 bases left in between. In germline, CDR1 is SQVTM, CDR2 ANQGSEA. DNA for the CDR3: TGCAGCGTGGGCATTGGAAACACCATATATTTT. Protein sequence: CSVGIGNTIYF.

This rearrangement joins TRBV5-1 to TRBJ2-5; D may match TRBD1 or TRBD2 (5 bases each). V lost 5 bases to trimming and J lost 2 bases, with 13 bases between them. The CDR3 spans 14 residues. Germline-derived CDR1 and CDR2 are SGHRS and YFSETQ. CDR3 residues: CASRWGTLQETQYF. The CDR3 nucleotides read TGCGCCAGCAGATGGGGGACGTTACAAGAGACCCAGTACTTC.

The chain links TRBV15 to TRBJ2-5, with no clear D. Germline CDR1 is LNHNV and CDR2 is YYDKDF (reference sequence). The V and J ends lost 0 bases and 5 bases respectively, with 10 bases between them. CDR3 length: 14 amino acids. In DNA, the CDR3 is TGTGCCACCAGCAGAGATTTCGGGTGGGAGACCCAGTACTTC. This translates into CATSRDFGWETQYF.

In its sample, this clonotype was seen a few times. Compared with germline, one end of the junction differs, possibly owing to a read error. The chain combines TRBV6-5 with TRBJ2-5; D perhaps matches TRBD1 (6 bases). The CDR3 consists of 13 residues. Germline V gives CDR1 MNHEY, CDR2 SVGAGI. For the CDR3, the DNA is TGTGCCGGCAGTTTGACAGGAAAAGAGACCCAGTACTTC. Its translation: CAGSLTGKETQYF.

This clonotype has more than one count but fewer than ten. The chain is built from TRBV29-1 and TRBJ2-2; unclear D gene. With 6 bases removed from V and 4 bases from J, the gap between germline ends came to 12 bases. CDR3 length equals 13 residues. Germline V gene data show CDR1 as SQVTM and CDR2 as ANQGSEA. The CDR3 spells CSVEPSTTGELFF. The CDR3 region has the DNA TGCAGCGTCGAGCCCAGTACCACCGGGGAGCTGTTTTTT.

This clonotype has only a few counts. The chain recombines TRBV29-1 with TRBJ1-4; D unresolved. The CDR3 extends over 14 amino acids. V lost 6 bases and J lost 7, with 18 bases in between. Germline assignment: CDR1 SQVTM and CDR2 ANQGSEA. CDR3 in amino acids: CSVYSVGHTEKLFF. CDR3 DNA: TGCAGCGTATACTCAGTAGGGCATACTGAAAAACTGTTTTTT.

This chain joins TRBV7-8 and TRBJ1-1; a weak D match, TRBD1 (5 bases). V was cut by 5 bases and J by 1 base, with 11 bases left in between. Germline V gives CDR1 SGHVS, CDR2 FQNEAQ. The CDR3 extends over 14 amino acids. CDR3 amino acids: CASSKTDTNTEAFF. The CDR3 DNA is TGTGCCAGCAGCAAGACAGATACGAACACTGAAGCTTTCTTT.

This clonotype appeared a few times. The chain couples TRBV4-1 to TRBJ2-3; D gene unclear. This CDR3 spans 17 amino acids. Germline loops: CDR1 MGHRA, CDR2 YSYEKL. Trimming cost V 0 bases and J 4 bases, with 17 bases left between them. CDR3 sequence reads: CASSQDWGIFPSDTQYF. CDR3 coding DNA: TGCGCCAGCAGCCAAGATTGGGGAATATTCCCTTCAGATACGCAGTATTTT.

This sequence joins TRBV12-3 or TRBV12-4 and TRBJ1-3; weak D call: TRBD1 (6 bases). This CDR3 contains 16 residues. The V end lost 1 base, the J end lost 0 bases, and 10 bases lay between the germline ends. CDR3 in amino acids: CASSLGGGPSGNTIYF. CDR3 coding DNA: TGTGCCAGCAGTTTAGGAGGGGGACCCTCTGGAAACACCATATATTTT.

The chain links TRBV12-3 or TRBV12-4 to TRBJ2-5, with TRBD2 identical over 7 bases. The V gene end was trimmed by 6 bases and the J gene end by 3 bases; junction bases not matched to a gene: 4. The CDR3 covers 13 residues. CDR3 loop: CASSRGGKETQYF. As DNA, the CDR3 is TGTGCCAGCAGCCGGGGAGGGAAAGAGACCCAGTACTTC.

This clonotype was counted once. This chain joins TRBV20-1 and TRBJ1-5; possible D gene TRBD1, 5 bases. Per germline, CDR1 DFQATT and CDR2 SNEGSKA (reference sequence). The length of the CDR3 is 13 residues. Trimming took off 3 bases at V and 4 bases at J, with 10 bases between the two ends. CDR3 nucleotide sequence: TGCAGTGCTAGTTCTGGGGGAAATCAGCCCCAGCATTTT. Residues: CSASSGGNQPQHF.

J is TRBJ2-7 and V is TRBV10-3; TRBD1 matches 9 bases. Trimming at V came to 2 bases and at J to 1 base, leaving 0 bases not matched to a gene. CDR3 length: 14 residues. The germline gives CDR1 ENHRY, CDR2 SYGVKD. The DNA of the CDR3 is TGTGCCATCAGTGAGGGACAGGGGTCCTACGAGCAGTACTTC. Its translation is CAISEGQGSYEQYF.